This T cell receptor (beta chain) was documented in a study of cytomegalovirus exposure and HLA in healthy donors. Study-wide findings and caveats: In terms of immune exposure information, only CMV serostatus was available.

Germline CDR1 SEHNR, CDR2 FQNEAQ (reference sequence). The length of the CDR3 is 15 residues. On this clone itself: The antigen is undetermined. An end of the junction does not agree with germline; a read error may underlie this.

PCR amplification relied on 60 Vbeta primers (plus 13 Jbeta primers). Data came from immunoSEQ multiplex PCR; TCRdb stores just in-frame clones and leaves some out. The sample has approximately 190,000 clones, about 85% seen once. The sequence came from a middle-aged man in good health and CMV-seronegative. Sequencing was carried out using PBMCs. The J gene is TRBJ1-1, the V gene TRBV7-9, with D maybe TRBD1 (5 bases). The CDR3 region is CSSSAQGGINTEAFF. The CDR3 region has the DNA TGTTCCAGCAGCGCCCAGGGAGGGATAAACACTGAAGCTTTCTTT.